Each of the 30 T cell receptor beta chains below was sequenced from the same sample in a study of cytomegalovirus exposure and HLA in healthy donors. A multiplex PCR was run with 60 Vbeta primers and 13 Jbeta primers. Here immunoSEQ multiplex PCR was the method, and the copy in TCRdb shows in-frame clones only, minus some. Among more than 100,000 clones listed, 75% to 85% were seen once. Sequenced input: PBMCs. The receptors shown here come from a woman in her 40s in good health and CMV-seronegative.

Here the CDR3 DNA reads TGTGCCAGCAGTCGCCGGGACAGGGGGATATATGGCTACACCTTC. Translation gives CASSRRDRGIYGYTF. V and J are TRBV6-6 and TRBJ1-2, with 11 bases identical to TRBD1. The CDR3 runs to 15 residues. Looked up from germline, CDR1 is MNHNY and CDR2 is SVGAGI (reference sequence). Unmatched junction bases numbered 7, after V lost 5 bases and J lost 5 bases.

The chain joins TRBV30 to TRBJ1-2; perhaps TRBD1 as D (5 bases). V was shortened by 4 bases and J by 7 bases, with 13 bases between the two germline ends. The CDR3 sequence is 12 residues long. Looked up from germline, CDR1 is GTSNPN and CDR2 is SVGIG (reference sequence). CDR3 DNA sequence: TGTGCCTGGACCCCCTGGAGGGGTGGCTACACCTTC. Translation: CAWTPWRGGYTF.

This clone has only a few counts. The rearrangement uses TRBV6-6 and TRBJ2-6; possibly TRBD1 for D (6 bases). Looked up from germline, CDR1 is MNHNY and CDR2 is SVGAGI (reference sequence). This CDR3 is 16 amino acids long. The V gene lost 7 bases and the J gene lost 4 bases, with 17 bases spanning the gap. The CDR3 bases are TGTGCCAGCACGCGCGCACCAGGGGACGGGGCCAACGTCCTGACTTTC. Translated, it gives CASTRAPGDGANVLTF.

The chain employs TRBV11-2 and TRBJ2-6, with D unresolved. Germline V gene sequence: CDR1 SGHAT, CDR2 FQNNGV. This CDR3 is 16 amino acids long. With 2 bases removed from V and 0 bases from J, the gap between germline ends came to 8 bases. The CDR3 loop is CASSLRAFSGANVLTF. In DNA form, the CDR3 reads TGTGCCAGCAGCTTAAGAGCGTTCTCTGGGGCCAACGTCCTGACTTTC.

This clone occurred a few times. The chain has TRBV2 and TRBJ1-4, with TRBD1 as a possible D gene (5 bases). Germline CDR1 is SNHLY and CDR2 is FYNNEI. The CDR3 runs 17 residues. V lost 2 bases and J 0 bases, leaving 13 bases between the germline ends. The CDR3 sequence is CASSELHRPATNEKLFF. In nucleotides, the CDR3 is TGTGCCAGCAGTGAACTTCACAGGCCCGCAACTAATGAAAAACTGTTTTTT.

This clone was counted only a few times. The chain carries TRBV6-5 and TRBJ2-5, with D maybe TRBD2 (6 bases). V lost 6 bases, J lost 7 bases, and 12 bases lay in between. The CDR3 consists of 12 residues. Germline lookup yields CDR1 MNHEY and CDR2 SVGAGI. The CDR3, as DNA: TGTGCCAGCAGGAGGTCCGGGGGGACCCAGTACTTC. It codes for CASRRSGGTQYF.

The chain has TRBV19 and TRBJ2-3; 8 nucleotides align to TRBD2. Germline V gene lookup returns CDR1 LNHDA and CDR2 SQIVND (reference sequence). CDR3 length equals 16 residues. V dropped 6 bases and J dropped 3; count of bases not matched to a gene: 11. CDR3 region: CASRISGLVETDTQYF. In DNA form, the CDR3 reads TGTGCCAGTAGAATTTCGGGACTAGTCGAAACAGATACGCAGTATTTT.

The CDR3 here is CATAVSESGANVLTF. In nucleotides, the CDR3 is TGTGCCACGGCGGTGTCTGAATCCGGGGCCAACGTCCTGACTTTC. The rearrangement joins TRBV28 to TRBJ2-6; D unclear. CDR1 MDHEN and CDR2 SYDVKM come from the germline V gene. The germline V and J ends were trimmed by 10 bases and 4 bases, with 17 bases remaining between them. This CDR3 has 15 amino acids.

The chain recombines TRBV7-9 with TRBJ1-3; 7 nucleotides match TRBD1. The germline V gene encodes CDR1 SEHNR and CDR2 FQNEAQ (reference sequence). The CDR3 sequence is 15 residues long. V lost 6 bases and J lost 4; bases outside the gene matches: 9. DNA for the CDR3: TGTGCCAGCAGAGTGCAGGGGGGAGCAGGAAACACCATATATTTT. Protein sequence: CASRVQGGAGNTIYF. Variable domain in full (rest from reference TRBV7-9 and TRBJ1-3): DTGVSQNPRHKITKRGQNVTFRCDPISEHNRLYWYRQTLGQGPEFLTYFQNEAQLEKSRLLSDRFSAERPKGSFSTLEIQRTEQGDSAMYLCASRVQGGAGNTIYFGEGSWLTVV.

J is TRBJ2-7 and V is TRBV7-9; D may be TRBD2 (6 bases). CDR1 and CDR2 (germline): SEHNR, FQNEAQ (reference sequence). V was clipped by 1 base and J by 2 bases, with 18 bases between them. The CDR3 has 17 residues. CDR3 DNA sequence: TGTGCCAGCAGCTTAGTAGGGAGTCAACCGGGAGCCTACGAGCAGTACTTC. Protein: CASSLVGSQPGAYEQYF. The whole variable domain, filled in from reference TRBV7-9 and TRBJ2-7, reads DTGVSQNPRHKITKRGQNVTFRCDPISEHNRLYWYRQTLGQGPEFLTYFQNEAQLEKSRLLSDRFSAERPKGSFSTLEIQRTEQGDSAMYLCASSLVGSQPGAYEQYFGPGTRLTVT.

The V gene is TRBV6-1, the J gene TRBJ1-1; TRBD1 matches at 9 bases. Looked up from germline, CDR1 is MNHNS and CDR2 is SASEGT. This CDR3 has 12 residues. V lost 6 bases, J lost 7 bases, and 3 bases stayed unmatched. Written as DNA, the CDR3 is TGTGCCAGCAGCGGACAGGGGATTGAAGCTTTCTTT. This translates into CASSGQGIEAFF.

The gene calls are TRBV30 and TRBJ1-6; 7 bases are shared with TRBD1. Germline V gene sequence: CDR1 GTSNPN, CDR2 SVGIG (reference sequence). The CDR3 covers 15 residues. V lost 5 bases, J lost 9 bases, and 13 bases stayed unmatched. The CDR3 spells CAWARQGYLLSPLHF. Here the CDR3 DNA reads TGTGCCTGGGCAAGACAGGGTTACCTTCTTTCACCCCTCCACTTT.

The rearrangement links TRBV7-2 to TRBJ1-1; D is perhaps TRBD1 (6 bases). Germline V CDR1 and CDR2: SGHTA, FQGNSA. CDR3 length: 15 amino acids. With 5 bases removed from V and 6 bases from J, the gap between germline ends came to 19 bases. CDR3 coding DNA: TGTGCCAGCAGCAAGGGGGGGGCAGGAGTGTCTGAAGCTTTCTTT. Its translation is CASSKGGAGVSEAFF.

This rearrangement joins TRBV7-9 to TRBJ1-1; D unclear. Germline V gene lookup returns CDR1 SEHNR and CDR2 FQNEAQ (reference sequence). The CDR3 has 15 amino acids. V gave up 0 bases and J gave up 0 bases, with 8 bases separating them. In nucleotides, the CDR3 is TGTGCCAGCAGCTTAGCGGCCATCATGAACACTGAAGCTTTCTTT. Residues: CASSLAAIMNTEAFF.

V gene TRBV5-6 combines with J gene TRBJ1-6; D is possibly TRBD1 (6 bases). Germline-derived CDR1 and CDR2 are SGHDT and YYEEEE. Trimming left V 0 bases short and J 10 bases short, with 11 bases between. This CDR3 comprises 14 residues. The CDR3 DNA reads TGTGCCAGCAGCTTGGCCCAGGGGAACTCACCCCTCCACTTT. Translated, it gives CASSLAQGNSPLHF.

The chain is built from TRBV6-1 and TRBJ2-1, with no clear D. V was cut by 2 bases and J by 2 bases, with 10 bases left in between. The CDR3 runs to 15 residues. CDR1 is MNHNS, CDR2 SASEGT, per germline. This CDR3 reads CASSELGRTYNEQFF. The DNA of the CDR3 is TGTGCCAGCAGTGAACTGGGCAGAACCTACAATGAGCAGTTCTTC.

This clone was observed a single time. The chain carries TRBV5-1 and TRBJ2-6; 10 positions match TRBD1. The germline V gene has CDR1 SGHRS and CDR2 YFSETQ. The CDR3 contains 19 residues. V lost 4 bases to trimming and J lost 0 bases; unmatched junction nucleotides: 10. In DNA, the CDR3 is TGCGCCAGCAGCGAGGAGGACAGGGGGACCTACTCTGGGGCCAACGTCCTGACTTTC. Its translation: CASSEEDRGTYSGANVLTF.

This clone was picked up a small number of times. DNA of the CDR3: TGTGCCAGCTCACCCCAGGGACAGGGAGGTTGGACTGAAGCTTTCTTT. It specifies CASSPQGQGGWTEAFF. This rearrangement joins TRBV18 to TRBJ1-1; the match to TRBD1 covers 9 bases. CDR3 size: 16 residues. CDR1 and CDR2 from the germline V gene are KGHSH and LQKENI. V shed 3 bases and J 5 bases; nucleotides not matched to a gene: 10.

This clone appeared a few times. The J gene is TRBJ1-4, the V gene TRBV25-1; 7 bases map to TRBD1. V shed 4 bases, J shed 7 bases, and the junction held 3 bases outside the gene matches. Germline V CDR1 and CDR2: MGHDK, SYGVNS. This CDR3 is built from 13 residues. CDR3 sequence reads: CASSVTGVEKLFF. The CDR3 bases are TGTGCCAGCAGTGTAACAGGGGTTGAAAAACTGTTTTTT.

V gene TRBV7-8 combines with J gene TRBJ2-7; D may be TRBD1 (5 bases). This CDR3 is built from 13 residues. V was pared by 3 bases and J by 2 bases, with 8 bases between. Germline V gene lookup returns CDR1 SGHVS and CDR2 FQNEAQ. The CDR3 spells CASSFRVAYEQYF. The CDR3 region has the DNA TGTGCCAGCAGCTTCAGGGTGGCCTACGAGCAGTACTTC.

The CDR3 coding sequence is TGTGCCAGCAGCCAAAGGGACGGGACAAAAAACTATGGCTACACCTTC. This gives the protein CASSQRDGTKNYGYTF. The J gene is TRBJ1-2, the V gene TRBV14, with TRBD1 as a possible D gene (6 bases). Germline CDR1 and CDR2: SGHDN and FVKESK. Trimming shortened V by 2 bases and J by 2 bases, and 15 bases separated the two germline ends. This CDR3 region has 16 residues.

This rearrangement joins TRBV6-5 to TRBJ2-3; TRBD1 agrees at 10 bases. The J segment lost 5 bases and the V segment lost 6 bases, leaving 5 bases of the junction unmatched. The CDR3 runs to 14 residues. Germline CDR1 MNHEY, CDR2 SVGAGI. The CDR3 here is CASSRGQGVDTQYF. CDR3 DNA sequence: TGTGCCAGCAGCCGCGGACAGGGGGTAGATACGCAGTATTTT.

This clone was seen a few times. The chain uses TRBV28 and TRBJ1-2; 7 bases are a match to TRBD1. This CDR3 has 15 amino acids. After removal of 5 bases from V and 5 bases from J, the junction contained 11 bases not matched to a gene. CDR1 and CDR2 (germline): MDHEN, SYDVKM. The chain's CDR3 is CASSLIQGGKYGYTF. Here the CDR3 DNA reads TGTGCCAGCAGTCTCATCCAGGGGGGAAAGTATGGCTACACCTTC.

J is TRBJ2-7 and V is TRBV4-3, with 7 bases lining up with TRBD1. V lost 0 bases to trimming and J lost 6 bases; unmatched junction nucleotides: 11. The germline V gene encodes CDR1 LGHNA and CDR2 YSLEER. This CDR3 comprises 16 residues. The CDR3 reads CASSQDKTGRRVEQYF. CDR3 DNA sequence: TGCGCCAGCAGCCAAGATAAGACAGGGCGAAGGGTCGAGCAGTACTTC.

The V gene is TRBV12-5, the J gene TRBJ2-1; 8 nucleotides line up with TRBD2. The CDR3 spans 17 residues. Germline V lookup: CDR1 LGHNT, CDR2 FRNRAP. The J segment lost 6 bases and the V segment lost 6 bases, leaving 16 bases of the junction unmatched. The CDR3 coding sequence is TGTGCTAGTGGCTCGGTGGTGCTCGGGGGGGCCTCCAATGAGCAGTTCTTC. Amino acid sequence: CASGSVVLGGASNEQFF.

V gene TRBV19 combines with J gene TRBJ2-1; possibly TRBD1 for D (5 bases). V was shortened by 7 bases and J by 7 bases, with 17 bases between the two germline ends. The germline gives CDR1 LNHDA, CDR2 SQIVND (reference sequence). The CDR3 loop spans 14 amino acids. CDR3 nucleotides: TGTGCCAGTAAAGACAGATGGGTGAGGAATGAGCAGTTCTTC. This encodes CASKDRWVRNEQFF.

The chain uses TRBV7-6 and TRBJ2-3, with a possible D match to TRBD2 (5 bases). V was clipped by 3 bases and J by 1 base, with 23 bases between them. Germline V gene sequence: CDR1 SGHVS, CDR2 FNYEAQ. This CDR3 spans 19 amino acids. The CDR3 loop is CASSLDPPRGGSRTDTQYF. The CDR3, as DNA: TGTGCCAGCAGCTTGGACCCCCCTCGAGGTGGGAGCCGCACAGATACGCAGTATTTT.

CDR3 nucleotides: TGTGCCAGCAGTTTAGGGGGGAGGGGTAATGAAAAACTGTTTTTT. This gives the protein CASSLGGRGNEKLFF. The chain combines TRBV28 with TRBJ1-4; tentatively, D is TRBD1 (5 bases). This CDR3 contains 15 residues. Germline V gene lookup returns CDR1 MDHEN and CDR2 SYDVKM. V dropped 2 bases and J dropped 4 bases, with 11 bases sitting between them.

The DNA for the CDR3 is TGTGCCAGCACCCTATATTTAACGGGACACATGAACACTGAAGCTTTCTTT. Translation: CASTLYLTGHMNTEAFF. The chain links TRBV5-6 to TRBJ1-1; the D gene is possibly TRBD1 (6 bases). The CDR3 sequence is 17 residues long. Germline CDR1 is SGHDT and CDR2 is YYEEEE. The V and J ends lost 6 bases and 0 bases respectively, with 21 bases between them.

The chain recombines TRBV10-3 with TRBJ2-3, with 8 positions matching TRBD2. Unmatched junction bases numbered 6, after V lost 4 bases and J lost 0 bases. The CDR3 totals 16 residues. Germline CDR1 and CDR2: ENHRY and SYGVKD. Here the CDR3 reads CAISVSGGGSTDTQYF. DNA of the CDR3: TGTGCCATCAGTGTGAGCGGGGGTGGGAGCACAGATACGCAGTATTTT.